This T cell receptor beta chain was identified during a study of CD8+ T cells in alopecia areata. It was cDNA, reverse transcribed from extracted RNA, that served as the sequencing template. Produced via immunoSEQ multiplex PCR; TCRdb's table is partial and in-frame only. Of approximately 6,000 clones listed, just over 60% are singletons. Sampling of alopecia areata patients yielded lesional scalp punch biopsies as well as peripheral blood. Trimming removed 0 bases at V and 6 bases at J, with 16 bases between. This CDR3 is built from 16 residues. CDR1 and CDR2 from the germline V gene are LGHNA and YNFKEQ.

The TCR was taken from a human donor with alopecia areata. J is TRBJ2-3 and V is TRBV4-2, with TRBD2 as a possible D gene (7 bases). Sequenced here: skin, sampled at week 0. The CDR3 DNA is TGTGCCAGCAGCCAAGATCCGAGGGGGGGCCGGGATACGCAGTATTTT. As protein: CASSQDPRGGRDTQYF.